This passage covers 16 T cell receptor beta chains from one sample sequenced in a study of shared clonotypes between healthy human individuals (TCRdb year 2020). For the CD8 naive samples, CD45RO-negative cells were positively selected for CCR7, yielding a CD45RA+CCR7+ population from which TemRA cells were excluded. Library preparation used the immunoSEQ multiplex PCR assay. The clones in this table, taken by TCRdb from immuneACCESS, are in-frame only. Not every clone is retained; where verified, under half of the shortfall comes from an unresolved V gene, and the cause of the rest is unknown. For this sample there are about 2.2 million clones; about 93% appear just once. About 1.8% of the sample belongs to the ten largest clones. Sequencing was carried out using naive CD8+ T cells from PBMCs. Reading the label with the study, this specimen's cell subset or site is: CD45RA+CCR7+. These TCRs come from a man younger than 35 in good health. Some clones in this sample may be carry-over from other donors' samples.

The chain combines TRBV4-3 with TRBJ2-5, with 7 bases that match TRBD2. Trimming cost V 4 bases and J 3 bases; bases outside gene matches: 8. Germline V CDR1 and CDR2: LGHNA, YSLEER. The CDR3 is 15 residues long. The CDR3 sequence is CASSLRGGGEETQYF. For the CDR3, the DNA is TGCGCCAGCAGCCTACGCGGGGGAGGTGAAGAGACCCAGTACTTC.

V usage is TRBV6-1 and J usage is TRBJ2-1; the D gene could be TRBD1 or TRBD2 (5 bases each). With 6 bases removed from V and 5 bases from J, the gap between germline ends came to 17 bases. CDR3 length: 15 amino acids. The germline gives CDR1 MNHNS, CDR2 SASEGT. CDR3 sequence (DNA): TGTGCCAGCAGACCCGGGACCTACACAAACAATGAGCAGTTCTTC. Translated, it gives CASRPGTYTNNEQFF.

The chain combines TRBV7-8 with TRBJ1-1; D might be TRBD1 (6 bases). CDR3 size: 14 residues. V was trimmed by 2 bases and J by 5 bases, leaving 12 bases between them. Germline V gene sequence: CDR1 SGHVS, CDR2 FQNEAQ. The CDR3 bases are TGTGCCAGCAGCTTACCAGGGGTCTGGACTGAAGCTTTCTTT. As protein: CASSLPGVWTEAFF.

The chain is built from TRBV6-1 and TRBJ2-2; either TRBD1 or TRBD2 may supply D (5 bases each). The germline V gene has CDR1 MNHNS and CDR2 SASEGT. The CDR3 is 15 amino acids. Trimming took off 8 bases at V and 5 bases at J, with 18 bases between the two ends. As DNA, the CDR3 is TGTGCCAGCGGCCCGACGAGGGGCTGGACCGGGGAGCTGTTTTTT. This sequence encodes CASGPTRGWTGELFF.

Turning to this clone: Other DNA sequences within the sample encode an identical CDR3. The chain links TRBV29-1 to TRBJ1-2; D is perhaps TRBD1 (6 bases). CDR1 is SQVTM and CDR2 is ANQGSEA in the germline V gene. The length of the CDR3 is 10 residues. Trimming left V 6 bases short and J 6 bases short, with 8 bases between. CDR3 in DNA: TGCAGCGTCGCAGGGGATGGCTACACCTTC. Translating gives CSVAGDGYTF.

The chain combines TRBV30 with TRBJ1-6, with D perhaps TRBD1 (5 bases). The germline V and J ends were trimmed by 8 bases and 4 bases, with 12 bases remaining between them. The CDR3 totals 13 residues. Germline CDR1 is GTSNPN and CDR2 is SVGIG (reference sequence). The chain's CDR3 is CAHQGGYNSPLHF. CDR3 DNA sequence: TGTGCCCACCAGGGAGGGTATAATTCACCCCTCCACTTT.

This clone appeared once. The chain is built from TRBV27 and TRBJ2-5, with D hard to call. Between the trimmed V and J ends, which lost 3 bases and 5 bases, there was a span of 7 bases. Germline V gene lookup returns CDR1 MNHEY and CDR2 SMNVEV (reference sequence). This CDR3 has 12 amino acids. The CDR3 DNA reads TGTGCCAGCAGTTTTATTTTGGAGACCCAGTACTTC. This codes for CASSFILETQYF.

In its sample, this clone was seen a few times. The V gene is TRBV4-1, the J gene TRBJ2-1; possible D gene TRBD1, 5 bases. The CDR3 totals 15 residues. Germline CDR1 MGHRA, CDR2 YSYEKL. V shed 0 bases and J shed 6 bases, with 12 bases lying between them. The CDR3 region is CASSQDQGSGNEQFF. The CDR3 region has the DNA TGCGCCAGCAGCCAAGATCAGGGCAGTGGCAATGAGCAGTTCTTC.

This chain connects TRBV5-4 to TRBJ1-2; D gene unclear. CDR3 length equals 13 residues. CDR1 and CDR2 from the germline V gene are SGHNT and YYREEE (reference sequence). Trimming removed 4 bases at V and 6 bases at J, with 13 bases between. The CDR3 DNA is TGTGCCAGCAGCCCCCTCAGTGGGAATGGCTACACCTTC. This codes for CASSPLSGNGYTF. The full variable domain, completed using reference TRBV5-4 and TRBJ1-2, is ETGVTQSPTHLIKTRGQQVTLRCSSQSGHNTVSWYQQALGQGPQFIFQYYREEENGRGNFPPRFSGLQFPNYSSELNVNALELDDSALYLCASSPLSGNGYTFGSGTRLTVV.

There are a few counts of this clone. J is TRBJ1-1 and V is TRBV2; TRBD1 agrees at 9 bases. Unmatched junction bases numbered 7, after V lost 0 bases and J lost 5 bases. Per germline, CDR1 SNHLY and CDR2 FYNNEI. This CDR3 is 16 amino acids long. CDR3: CASSEALTGGETEAFF. The CDR3 DNA is TGTGCCAGCAGTGAAGCCCTCACAGGGGGCGAGACTGAAGCTTTCTTT.

As to this clone: Additional DNA sequences in this sample encode the identical CDR3. The chain has TRBV7-2 and TRBJ2-5; D ambiguous. V shed 4 bases and J shed 3 bases, with 6 bases lying between them. Germline CDR1 reads SGHTA; CDR2 reads FQGNSA. The CDR3 length is 12 residues. The CDR3 reads CASSSREETQYF. The CDR3 nucleotides are TGTGCCAGCAGCTCCCGCGAAGAGACCCAGTACTTC.

V is TRBV7-9 and J is TRBJ2-3, with D tentatively TRBD1 (6 bases). Germline V lookup: CDR1 SEHNR, CDR2 FQNEAQ (reference sequence). The CDR3 runs 16 residues. The ends were cut back, 2 bases at V and 2 bases at J, with 14 bases in the middle. CDR3 in amino acids: CASSLPQGPHTDTQYF. The CDR3 region has the DNA TGTGCCAGCAGCTTACCACAGGGACCCCACACAGATACGCAGTATTTT.

The V and J genes are TRBV7-9 and TRBJ2-5, with 7 bases fitting TRBD2. V lost 2 bases, J lost 3 bases, and 9 bases stayed unmatched. Germline CDR1 SEHNR, CDR2 FQNEAQ (reference sequence). This CDR3 is 16 amino acids long. This chain's CDR3 is CASSLRGSHPKETQYF. The DNA of the CDR3 is TGTGCCAGCAGCTTACGCGGGAGCCATCCCAAAGAGACCCAGTACTTC.

The genes are TRBV7-8 and TRBJ1-2; no clear D. The V end lost 5 bases, the J end lost 4 bases, and 17 bases lay between the germline ends. The CDR3 totals 15 residues. Looked up from germline, CDR1 is SGHVS and CDR2 is FQNEAQ. The CDR3 spells CASSLSRTDLYGYTF. CDR3 in DNA: TGTGCCAGCAGCCTATCCAGGACCGACCTCTATGGCTACACCTTC. The entire variable domain, with the rest obtained from reference TRBV7-8 and TRBJ1-2, is as follows: GAGVSQSPRYKVAKRGQDVALRCDPISGHVSLFWYQQALGQGPEFLTYFQNEAQLDKSGLPSDRFFAERPEGSVSTLKIQRTQQEDSAVYLCASSLSRTDLYGYTFGSGTRLTVV.

The V call is TRBV9, the J call TRBJ2-5, with 13 bases matching TRBD2. The V segment lost 4 bases and the J segment 4 bases; nucleotides outside the gene matches: 13. Germline CDR1 SGDLS, CDR2 YYNGEE. The CDR3 runs 18 residues. The CDR3 reads CASSIGLAGVGGGETQYF. DNA for the CDR3: TGTGCCAGCAGCATTGGACTAGCGGGAGTAGGGGGTGGAGAGACCCAGTACTTC.

This clone was counted a few times. This chain joins TRBV15 and TRBJ1-1; 7 bases map to TRBD1. The CDR3 length is 16 residues. The V gene's germline CDR1 is LNHNV and CDR2 YYDKDF (reference sequence). The J segment lost 2 bases and the V segment lost 1 base, leaving 7 bases of the junction unmatched. The CDR3 here is CATSRVGDSPNTEAFF. CDR3 nucleotide sequence: TGTGCCACCAGCAGAGTAGGGGACAGTCCCAACACTGAAGCTTTCTTT.